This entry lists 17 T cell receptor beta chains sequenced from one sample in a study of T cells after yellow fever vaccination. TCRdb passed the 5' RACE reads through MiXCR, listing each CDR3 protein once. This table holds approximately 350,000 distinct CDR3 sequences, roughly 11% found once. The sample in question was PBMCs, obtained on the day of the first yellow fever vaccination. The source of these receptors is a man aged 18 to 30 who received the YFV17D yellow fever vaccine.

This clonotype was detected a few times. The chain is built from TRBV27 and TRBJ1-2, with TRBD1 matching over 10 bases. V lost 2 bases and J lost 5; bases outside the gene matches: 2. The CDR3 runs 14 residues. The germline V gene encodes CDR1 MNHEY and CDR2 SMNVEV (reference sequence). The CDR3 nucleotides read TGTGCCAGCAGTTTAAGGACAGGGGGATATGGCTACACCTTC. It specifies CASSLRTGGYGYTF.

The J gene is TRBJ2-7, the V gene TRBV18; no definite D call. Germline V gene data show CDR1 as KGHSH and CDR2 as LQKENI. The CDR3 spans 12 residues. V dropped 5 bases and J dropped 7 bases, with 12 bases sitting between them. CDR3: CASSGTLGEQYV. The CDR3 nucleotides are TGTGCCAGCTCAGGCACCCTAGGGGAGCAGTACGTC.

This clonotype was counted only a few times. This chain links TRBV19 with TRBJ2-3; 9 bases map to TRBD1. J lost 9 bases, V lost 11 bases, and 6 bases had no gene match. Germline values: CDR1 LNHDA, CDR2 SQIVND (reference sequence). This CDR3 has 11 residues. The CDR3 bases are TGTGCCGGGTGGACAGGGGACACGCAGTATTTT. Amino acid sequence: CAGWTGDTQYF. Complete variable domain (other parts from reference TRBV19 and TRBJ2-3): DGGITQSPKYLFRKEGQNVTLSCEQNLNHDAMYWYRQDPGQGLRLIYYSQIVNDFQKGDIAEGYSVSREKKESFPLTVTSAQKNPTAFYLCAGWTGDTQYFGPGTRLTVL.

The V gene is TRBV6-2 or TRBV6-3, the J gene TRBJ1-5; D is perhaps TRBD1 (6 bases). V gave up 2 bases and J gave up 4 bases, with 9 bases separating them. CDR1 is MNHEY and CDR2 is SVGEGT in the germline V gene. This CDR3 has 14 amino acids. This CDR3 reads CASSYRQVNQPQHF. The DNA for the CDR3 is TGTGCCAGCAGTTACCGACAGGTGAATCAGCCCCAGCATTTT.

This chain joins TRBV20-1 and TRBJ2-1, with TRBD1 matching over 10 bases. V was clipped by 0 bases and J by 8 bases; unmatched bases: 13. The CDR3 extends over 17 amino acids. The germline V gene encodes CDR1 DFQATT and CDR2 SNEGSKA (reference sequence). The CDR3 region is CSAREPRGQGKGHEQFF. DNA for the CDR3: TGCAGTGCTAGAGAACCCCGGGGACAGGGGAAGGGACATGAGCAGTTCTTC.

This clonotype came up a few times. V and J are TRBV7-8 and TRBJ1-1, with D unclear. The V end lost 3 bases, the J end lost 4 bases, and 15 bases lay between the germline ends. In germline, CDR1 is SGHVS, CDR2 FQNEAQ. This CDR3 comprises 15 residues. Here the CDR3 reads CASSFSETAGTEAFF. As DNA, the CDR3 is TGTGCCAGCAGCTTTTCGGAAACCGCGGGCACTGAAGCTTTCTTT. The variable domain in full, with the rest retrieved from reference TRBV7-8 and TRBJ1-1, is GAGVSQSPRYKVAKRGQDVALRCDPISGHVSLFWYQQALGQGPEFLTYFQNEAQLDKSGLPSDRFFAERPEGSVSTLKIQRTQQEDSAVYLCASSFSETAGTEAFFGQGTRLTVV.

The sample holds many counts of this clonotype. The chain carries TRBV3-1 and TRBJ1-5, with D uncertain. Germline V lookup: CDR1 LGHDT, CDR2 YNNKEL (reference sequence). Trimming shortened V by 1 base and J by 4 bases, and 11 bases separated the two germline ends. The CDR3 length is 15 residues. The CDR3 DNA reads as TGTGCCAGCAGCCAAGGGGCACAGATGAATCAGCCCCAGCATTTT. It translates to CASSQGAQMNQPQHF.

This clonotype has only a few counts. The CDR3 sequence: CASRNNVETGELFF. DNA of the CDR3: TGTGCCAGCCGGAATAACGTCGAGACCGGGGAGCTGTTTTTT. The V gene is TRBV19, the J gene TRBJ2-2; D call uncertain. The germline V and J ends were trimmed by 9 bases and 5 bases, with 16 bases remaining between them. The CDR3 has 14 amino acids. The germline V gene encodes CDR1 LNHDA and CDR2 SQIVND (reference sequence).

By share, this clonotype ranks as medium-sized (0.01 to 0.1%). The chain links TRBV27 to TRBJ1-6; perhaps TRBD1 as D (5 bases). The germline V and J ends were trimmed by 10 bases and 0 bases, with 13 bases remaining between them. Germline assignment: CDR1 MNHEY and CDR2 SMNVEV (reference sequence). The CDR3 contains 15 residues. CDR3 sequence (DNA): TGTGCCACGGGGGGGAAAGCCTCCTATAATTCACCCCTCCACTTT. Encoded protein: CATGGKASYNSPLHF.

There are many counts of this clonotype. The DNA for the CDR3 is TGTGCCAGCATCCTGGGGGAGACCCAGTACTTC. It translates to CASILGETQYF. This rearrangement joins TRBV6-2 or TRBV6-3 to TRBJ2-5, with unresolved D. Deletions cut 7 bases from V and 5 bases from J, with 8 bases between. The CDR3 is 11 residues long. From germline, CDR1 is MNHEY and CDR2 SVGEGT.

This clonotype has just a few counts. CDR3 amino acids: CASSFQGSNEKLFF. The CDR3, as DNA: TGTGCCAGCAGCTTCCAGGGGAGCAATGAAAAACTGTTTTTT. V gene TRBV7-2 combines with J gene TRBJ1-4; possibly TRBD1 for D (6 bases). The V end lost 3 bases, the J end lost 5 bases, and 10 bases lay between the germline ends. This CDR3 has 14 amino acids. Germline V gene data show CDR1 as SGHTA and CDR2 as FQGNSA.

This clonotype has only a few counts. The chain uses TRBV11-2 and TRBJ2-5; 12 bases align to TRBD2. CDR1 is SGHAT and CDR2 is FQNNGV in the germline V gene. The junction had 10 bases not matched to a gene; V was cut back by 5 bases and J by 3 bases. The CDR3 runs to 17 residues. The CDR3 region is CASSPRLAGVIKETQYF. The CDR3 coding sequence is TGTGCCAGCAGCCCACGACTAGCGGGGGTGATAAAAGAGACCCAGTACTTC. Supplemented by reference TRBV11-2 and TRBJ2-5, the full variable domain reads EAGVAQSPRYKIIEKRQSVAFWCNPISGHATLYWYQQILGQGPKLLIQFQNNGVVDDSQLPKDRFSAERLKGVDSTLKIQPAKLEDSAVYLCASSPRLAGVIKETQYFGPGTRLLVL.

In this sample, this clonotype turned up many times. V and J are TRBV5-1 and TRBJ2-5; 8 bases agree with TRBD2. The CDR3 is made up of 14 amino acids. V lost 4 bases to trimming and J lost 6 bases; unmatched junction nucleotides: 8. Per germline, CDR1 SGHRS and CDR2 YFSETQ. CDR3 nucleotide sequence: TGCGCCAGCAGCGGCGGGGGGACCAAAAAGACCCAGTACTTC. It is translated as CASSGGGTKKTQYF.

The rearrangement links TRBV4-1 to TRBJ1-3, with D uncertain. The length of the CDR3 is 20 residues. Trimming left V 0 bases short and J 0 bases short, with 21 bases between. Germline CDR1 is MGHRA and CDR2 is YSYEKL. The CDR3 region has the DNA TGCGCCAGCAGCCAAGAATCTTTCCCAGACATAACCCTCTCTGGAAACACCATATATTTT. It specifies CASSQESFPDITLSGNTIYF.

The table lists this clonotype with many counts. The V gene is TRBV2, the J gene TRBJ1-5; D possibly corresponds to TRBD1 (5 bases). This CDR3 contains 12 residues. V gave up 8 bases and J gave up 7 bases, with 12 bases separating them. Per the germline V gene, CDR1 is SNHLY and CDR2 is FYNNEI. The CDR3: CASSRVTQPQHF. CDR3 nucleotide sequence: TGTGCCAGCTCCAGGGTAACCCAGCCCCAGCATTTT.

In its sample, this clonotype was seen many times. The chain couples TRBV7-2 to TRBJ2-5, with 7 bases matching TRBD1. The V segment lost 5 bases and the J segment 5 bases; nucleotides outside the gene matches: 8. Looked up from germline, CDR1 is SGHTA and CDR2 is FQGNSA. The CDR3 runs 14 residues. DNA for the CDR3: TGTGCCAGCAGCAAAGGACAGGCTCCCGAGACCCAGTACTTC. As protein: CASSKGQAPETQYF.

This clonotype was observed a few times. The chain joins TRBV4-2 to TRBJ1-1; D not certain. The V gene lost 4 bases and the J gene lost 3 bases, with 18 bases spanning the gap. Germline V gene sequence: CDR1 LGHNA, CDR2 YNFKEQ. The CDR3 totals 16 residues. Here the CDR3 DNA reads TGTGCCAGCAGCCTCCTGGAGGGTCAGTATGACACTGAAGCTTTCTTT. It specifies CASSLLEGQYDTEAFF.